The 11 T cell receptor beta chains presented below share a single source sample, sequenced in a study of cytomegalovirus exposure and HLA in healthy donors. The PCR had 60 Vbeta and 13 Jbeta primers. Using immunoSEQ multiplex PCR, the repertoire was profiled, and TCRdb retains in-frame clones only, with some absent. Among some 85,000 clones listed, 76% were seen once. Sequencing used PBMCs. The source is a man aged 35 to 55 in good health and CMV-seronegative.

The chain joins TRBV5-5 to TRBJ2-5; perhaps TRBD1 as D (6 bases). This CDR3 comprises 14 residues. The germline gives CDR1 SGHKS, CDR2 YYEKEE (reference sequence). V lost 4 bases and J lost 2, with 12 bases in between. The CDR3 protein is CASSTWTAQETQYF. The CDR3 DNA is TGTGCCAGCAGCACTTGGACAGCTCAAGAGACCCAGTACTTC.

This clone turned up a few times. This chain uses TRBV30 with TRBJ1-2; 7 bases agree with TRBD1. Germline lookup yields CDR1 GTSNPN and CDR2 SVGIG (reference sequence). The CDR3 totals 15 residues. V shed 3 bases, J shed 6 bases, and the junction held 13 bases outside the gene matches. The CDR3 sequence is CAWSGTDFHIHGYTF. CDR3 nucleotides: TGTGCCTGGAGCGGGACAGATTTTCATATCCATGGCTACACCTTC.

The V and J genes are TRBV4-3 and TRBJ2-1, with D maybe TRBD1 (6 bases). This CDR3 comprises 13 residues. The V end lost 3 bases, the J end lost 10 bases, and 13 bases lay between the germline ends. Germline lookup yields CDR1 LGHNA and CDR2 YSLEER. CDR3 DNA sequence: TGCGCCAGCAGCCAGGACAGCCTCAACGAGCAGTTCTTC. Translated, it gives CASSQDSLNEQFF.

J is TRBJ1-1 and V is TRBV7-9; unclear D gene. This CDR3 has 14 amino acids. Germline V CDR1 and CDR2: SEHNR, FQNEAQ (reference sequence). The V end lost 2 bases, the J end lost 1 base, and 8 bases lay between the germline ends. The CDR3 coding sequence is TGTGCCAGCAGCTTATTCCGGGAGAACACTGAAGCTTTCTTT. This sequence encodes CASSLFRENTEAFF.

This clone occurred once. The chain joins TRBV25-1 to TRBJ1-3; unclear D gene. V shed 3 bases and J shed 0 bases, with 12 bases lying between them. The CDR3 covers 16 residues. The V gene's germline CDR1 is MGHDK and CDR2 SYGVNS. The CDR3 coding sequence is TGTGCCAGCAGTGACAGGATTTCCAGCTCTGGAAACACCATATATTTT. Protein sequence: CASSDRISSSGNTIYF. Looking up the rest from reference TRBV25-1 and TRBJ1-3 gives the full variable domain: EADIYQTPRYLVIGTGKKITLECSQTMGHDKMYWYQQDPGMELHLIHYSYGVNSTEKGDLSSESTVSRIRTEHFPLTLESARPSHTSQYLCASSDRISSSGNTIYFGEGSWLTVV.

V and J are TRBV6-6 and TRBJ2-3, with 12 bases that match TRBD2. The V gene end was trimmed by 5 bases and the J gene end by 3 bases; junction bases not matched to a gene: 6. The germline V gene has CDR1 MNHNY and CDR2 SVGAGI (reference sequence). The CDR3 extends over 16 amino acids. The CDR3: CASSRSSGGATDTQYF. CDR3 coding DNA: TGTGCCAGCAGTCGCTCTAGCGGGGGGGCAACAGATACGCAGTATTTT.

The rearrangement uses TRBV28 and TRBJ2-5, with D possibly being TRBD2 (6 bases). V was shortened by 3 bases and J by 1 base, with 21 bases between the two germline ends. In germline, CDR1 is MDHEN, CDR2 SYDVKM. The length of the CDR3 is 18 residues. Written as DNA, the CDR3 is TGTGCCAGCAGTTTCGATGGTACGGAGGGATCGACCCAAGAGACCCAGTACTTC. Translation: CASSFDGTEGSTQETQYF.

The chain uses TRBV4-2 and TRBJ2-3; D is ambiguous. With 4 bases removed from V and 1 base from J, the gap between germline ends came to 15 bases. The germline V gene encodes CDR1 LGHNA and CDR2 YNFKEQ. This CDR3 contains 16 residues. This CDR3 is CASSPSWPQGTDTQYF. The CDR3 DNA reads TGTGCCAGCAGCCCCTCATGGCCCCAGGGCACAGATACGCAGTATTTT.

This clone was counted once. This sequence joins TRBV28 and TRBJ1-4, with D perhaps matching TRBD1 (6 bases). V dropped 4 bases and J dropped 7 bases, with 22 bases sitting between them. Germline CDR1 is MDHEN and CDR2 is SYDVKM. The CDR3 is made up of 17 amino acids. The CDR3 bases are TGTGCCAGCAGTTGGGTTGTGTTGGGGGCCGAGGGTGAAAAACTGTTTTTT. Translation: CASSWVVLGAEGEKLFF.

This clone was seen only once. The J gene is TRBJ1-4, the V gene TRBV5-1; TRBD1 aligns across 10 bases. The CDR3 consists of 15 residues. CDR1 SGHRS and CDR2 YFSETQ come from the germline V gene. J lost 5 bases, V lost 5 bases, and 6 bases had no gene match. CDR3 loop: CASRQPGQGNEKLFF. The CDR3 DNA follows: TGCGCCAGCAGGCAGCCGGGACAGGGGAATGAAAAACTGTTTTTT.

The chain combines TRBV5-1 with TRBJ2-1; 7 nucleotides agree with TRBD2. The junction had 9 bases not matched to a gene; V was cut back by 6 bases and J by 6 bases. The CDR3 runs 14 residues. Per germline, CDR1 SGHRS and CDR2 YFSETQ. This CDR3 is CASIPGTGGNEQFF. The CDR3, as DNA: TGCGCCAGCATTCCGGGTACGGGGGGCAATGAGCAGTTCTTC. Combining the CDR3 with reference TRBV5-1 and TRBJ2-1 gives the whole variable domain KAGVTQTPRYLIKTRGQQVTLSCSPISGHRSVSWYQQTPGQGLQFLFEYFSETQRNKGNFPGRFSGRQFSNSRSEMNVSTLELGDSALYLCASIPGTGGNEQFFGPGTRLTVL.